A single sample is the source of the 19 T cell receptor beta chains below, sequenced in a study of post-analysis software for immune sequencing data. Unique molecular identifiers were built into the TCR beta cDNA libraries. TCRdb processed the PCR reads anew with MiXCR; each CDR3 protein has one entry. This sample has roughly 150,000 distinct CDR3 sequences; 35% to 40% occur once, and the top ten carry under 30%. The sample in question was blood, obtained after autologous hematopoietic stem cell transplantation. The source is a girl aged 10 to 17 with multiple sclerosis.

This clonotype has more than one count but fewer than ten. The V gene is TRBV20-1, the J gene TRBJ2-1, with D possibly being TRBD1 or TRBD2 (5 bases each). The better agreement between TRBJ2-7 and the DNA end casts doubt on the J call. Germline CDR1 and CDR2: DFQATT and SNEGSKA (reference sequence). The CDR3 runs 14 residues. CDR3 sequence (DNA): TGCAGTGCTAACCCCCAGCGGACAACCAATGAGCAGTACTTC. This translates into CSANPQRTTNEQYF.

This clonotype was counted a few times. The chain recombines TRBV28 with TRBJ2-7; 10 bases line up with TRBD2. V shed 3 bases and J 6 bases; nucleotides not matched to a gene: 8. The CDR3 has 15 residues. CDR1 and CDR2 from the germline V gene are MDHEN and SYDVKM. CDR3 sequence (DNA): TGTGCCAGCAGTTTGGTGGCTAGCGGGAGAGGCGAGCAGTACTTC. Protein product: CASSLVASGRGEQYF.

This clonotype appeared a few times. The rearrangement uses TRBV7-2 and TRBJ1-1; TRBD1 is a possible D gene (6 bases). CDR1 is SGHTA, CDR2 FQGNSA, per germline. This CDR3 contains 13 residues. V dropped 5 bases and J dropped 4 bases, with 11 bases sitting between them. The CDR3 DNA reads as TGTGCCAGCAGCACTACAGGGTCCACTGAAGCTTTCTTT. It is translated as CASSTTGSTEAFF.

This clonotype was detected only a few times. The CDR3 DNA follows: TGTGCCAGCAGTGACACCGGGACTAGCGCGGCCGGCACAGATACGCAGTATTTT. Encoded protein: CASSDTGTSAAGTDTQYF. J is TRBJ2-3 and V is TRBV6-4; TRBD2 aligns across 10 bases. The CDR3 length is 18 residues. Germline CDR1 and CDR2: MRHNA and SNTAGT. V shed 2 bases and J 1 base; nucleotides not matched to a gene: 9.

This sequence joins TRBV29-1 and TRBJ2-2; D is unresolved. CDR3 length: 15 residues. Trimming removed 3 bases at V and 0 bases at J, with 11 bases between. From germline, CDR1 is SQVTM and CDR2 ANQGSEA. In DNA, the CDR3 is TGCAGCGTTGATGGACGAGACGCGAACACCGGGGAGCTGTTTTTT. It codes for CSVDGRDANTGELFF.

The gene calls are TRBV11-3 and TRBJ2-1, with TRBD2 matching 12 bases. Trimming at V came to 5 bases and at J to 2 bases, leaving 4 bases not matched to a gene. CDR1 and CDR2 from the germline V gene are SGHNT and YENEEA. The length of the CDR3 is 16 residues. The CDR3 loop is CASSPRLAGAYNEQFF. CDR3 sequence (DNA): TGTGCCAGCAGCCCGCGACTAGCGGGGGCCTACAATGAGCAGTTCTTC.

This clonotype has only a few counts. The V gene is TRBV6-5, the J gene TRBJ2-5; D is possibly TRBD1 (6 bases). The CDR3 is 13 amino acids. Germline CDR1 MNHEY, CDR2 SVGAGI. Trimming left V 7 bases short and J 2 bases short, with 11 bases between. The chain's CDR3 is CASKKGGQETQYF. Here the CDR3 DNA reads TGTGCCAGCAAGAAAGGGGGTCAAGAGACCCAGTACTTC.

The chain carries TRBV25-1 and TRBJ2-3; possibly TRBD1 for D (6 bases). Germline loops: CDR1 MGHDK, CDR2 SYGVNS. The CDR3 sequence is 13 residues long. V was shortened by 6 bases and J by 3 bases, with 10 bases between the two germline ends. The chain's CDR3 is CASRWQGTDTQYF. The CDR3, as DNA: TGTGCCAGCAGGTGGCAGGGGACAGATACGCAGTATTTT.

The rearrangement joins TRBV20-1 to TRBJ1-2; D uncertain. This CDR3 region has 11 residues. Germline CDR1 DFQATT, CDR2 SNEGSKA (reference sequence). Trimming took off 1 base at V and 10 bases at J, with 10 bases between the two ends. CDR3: CSARGASAYTF. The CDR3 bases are TGCAGTGCTAGAGGGGCTTCCGCCTACACCTTC.

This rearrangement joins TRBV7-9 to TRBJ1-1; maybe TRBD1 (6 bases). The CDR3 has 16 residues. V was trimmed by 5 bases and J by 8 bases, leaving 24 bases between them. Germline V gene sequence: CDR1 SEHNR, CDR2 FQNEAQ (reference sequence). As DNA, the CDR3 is TGTGCCAGCAGCCCCGACAGGCCTTTAATTGAAGGGGAAGCTTTCTTT. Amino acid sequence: CASSPDRPLIEGEAFF.

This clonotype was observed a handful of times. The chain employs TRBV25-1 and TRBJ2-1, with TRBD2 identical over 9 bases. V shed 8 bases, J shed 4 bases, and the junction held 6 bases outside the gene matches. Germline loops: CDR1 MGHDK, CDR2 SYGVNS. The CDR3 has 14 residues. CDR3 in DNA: TGTGCCAGCTCAGGACTAGCGAAATACAATGAGCAGTTCTTC. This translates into CASSGLAKYNEQFF.

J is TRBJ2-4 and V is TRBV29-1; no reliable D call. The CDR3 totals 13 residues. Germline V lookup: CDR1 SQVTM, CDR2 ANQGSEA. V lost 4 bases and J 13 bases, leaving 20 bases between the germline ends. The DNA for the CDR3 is TGCAGCGTTGCAGACCCCGGGCTGATCGGGCAGTACTTC. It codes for CSVADPGLIGQYF.

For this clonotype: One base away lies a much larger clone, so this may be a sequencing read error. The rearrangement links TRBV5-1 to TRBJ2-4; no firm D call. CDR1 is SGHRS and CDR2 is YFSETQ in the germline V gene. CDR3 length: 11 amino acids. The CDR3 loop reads CAGSLGNIQYF. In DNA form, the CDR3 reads TGCGCCGGCAGCTTGGGGAACATTCAGTACTTC.

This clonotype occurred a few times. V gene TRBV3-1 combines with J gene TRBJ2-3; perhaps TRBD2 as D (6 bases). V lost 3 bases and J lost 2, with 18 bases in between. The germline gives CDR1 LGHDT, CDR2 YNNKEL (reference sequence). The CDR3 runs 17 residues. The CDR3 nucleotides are TGTGCCAGCAGCCACGCCCTCCCGGGAGAGACCACAGATACGCAGTATTTT. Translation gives CASSHALPGETTDTQYF.

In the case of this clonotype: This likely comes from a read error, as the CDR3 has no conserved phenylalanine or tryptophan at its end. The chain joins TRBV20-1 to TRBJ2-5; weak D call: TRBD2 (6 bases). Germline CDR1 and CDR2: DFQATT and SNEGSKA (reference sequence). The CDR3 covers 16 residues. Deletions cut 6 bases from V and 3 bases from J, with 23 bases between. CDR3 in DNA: TGCAGTGCCAATGGAGCGTTAGATGGACTAAAAGAGACCCAGTACTCC. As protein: CSANGALDGLKETQYS.

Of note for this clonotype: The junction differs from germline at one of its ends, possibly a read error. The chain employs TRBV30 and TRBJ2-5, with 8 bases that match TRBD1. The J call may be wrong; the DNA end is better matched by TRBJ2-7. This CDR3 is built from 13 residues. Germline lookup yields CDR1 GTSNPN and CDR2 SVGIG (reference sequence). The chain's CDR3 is CAGRQGIGYEQYF. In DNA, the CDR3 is TGTGCCGGGAGACAGGGGATAGGGTACGAGCAGTACTTC.

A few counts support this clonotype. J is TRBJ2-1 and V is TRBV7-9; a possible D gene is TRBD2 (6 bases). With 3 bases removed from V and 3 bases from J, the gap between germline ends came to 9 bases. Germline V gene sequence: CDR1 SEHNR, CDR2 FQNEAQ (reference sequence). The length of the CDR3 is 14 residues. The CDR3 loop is CASSLEGYYNEQFF. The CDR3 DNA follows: TGTGCCAGCAGCTTGGAGGGCTACTACAATGAGCAGTTCTTC.

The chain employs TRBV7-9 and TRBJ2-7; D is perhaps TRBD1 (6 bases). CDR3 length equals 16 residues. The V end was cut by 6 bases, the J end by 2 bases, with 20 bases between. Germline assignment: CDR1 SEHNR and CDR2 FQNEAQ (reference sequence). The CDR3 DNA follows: TGTGCCAGCAGTCCGAAGGGGGTTTTCTCTCCCTACGAGCAGTACTTC. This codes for CASSPKGVFSPYEQYF.

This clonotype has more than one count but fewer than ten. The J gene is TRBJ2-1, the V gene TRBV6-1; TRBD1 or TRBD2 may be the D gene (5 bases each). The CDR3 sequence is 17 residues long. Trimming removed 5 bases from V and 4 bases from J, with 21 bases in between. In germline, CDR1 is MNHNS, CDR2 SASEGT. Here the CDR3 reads CASSPLGPQSGYNEQFF. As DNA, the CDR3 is TGTGCCAGCAGTCCGTTGGGACCCCAGTCGGGTTACAATGAGCAGTTCTTC.